The source of this T cell receptor (beta chain) is a study of PD-L1 blockade in urothelial cancer. Study details: Bladder-origin urothelial cancer in males covered twenty-five of 29 patients. Individuals in the cohort had been given 0 to 3 earlier chemotherapy regimens. Among blood samples, the median T cell count was some 140,000. Study-level results: Below-median blood TCR clonality before treatment forecast better survival.

Unmatched junction bases numbered 3, after V lost 8 bases and J lost 3 bases. Germline-derived CDR1 and CDR2 are ENHRY and SYGVKD. The CDR3 runs to 13 residues. Method: immunoSEQ multiplex PCR; TCRdb's copy keeps in-frame clones and lacks some. The sample consists of about 52,000 clones, roughly 80% of them appearing once. Notes on this clone: The antigen is not known.

V is TRBV10-3 and J is TRBJ2-5; 10 bases fit TRBD2. Material: PBMCs, obtained around atezolizumab (anti-PD-L1) treatment. The source of this sequence is a man between 65 and 80 years old with urothelial cancer. CDR3 in amino acids: CAIGLAGEETQYF. DNA of the CDR3: TGTGCCATCGGTCTAGCGGGAGAAGAGACCCAGTACTTC.